This TCR beta chain was identified in a study of memory CD4+ T cells and cytomegalovirus serostatus. This clone has a handful of counts. Libraries were prepared by immunoSEQ multiplex PCR; TCRdb keeps only in-frame clonotypes and omits some of them. This sample has approximately 50,000 clones; about three quarters occur once, and the top ten carry over 2%. The sort gate was single viable CD3+CD4+CD8-CD45RO+ cells for memory CD4+ T cells. CDR3 length: 16 amino acids. Germline loops: CDR1 SSHAT, CDR2 FNYEAQ (reference sequence). V shed 5 bases and J shed 0 bases, with 13 bases lying between them. The rearrangement joins TRBV7-7 to TRBJ2-2; possibly TRBD1 for D (5 bases). The clonotype was recovered from an adult in good health and CMV-seropositive. Sequencing was done on a sample of memory CD4+ T cells from blood. CDR3 protein: CASSIAGQPNTGELFF. The DNA for the CDR3 is TGTGCCAGCAGCATTGCTGGACAACCGAACACCGGGGAGCTGTTTTTT.